This T cell receptor beta chain comes out of a study of identical twins. Study-wide results and caveats: Invariant MAIT and iNKT cells may have partly biased zero-insertion analyses. There was more out-of-frame TCR alpha sharing in monozygotic twins than models estimated.

Template switching, a step in the protocol, added a universal primer site, and cDNA carried unique molecular identifiers. A single record per CDR3 protein comes from TCRdb applying MiXCR to the 5' RACE reads. The data contain 260,000 or so distinct CDR3 sequences, 7.5% of them seen just once; the ten biggest clones take up about 5.8%. This clonotype showed up many times. The antigen is unknown. The germline gives CDR1 SGHDT, CDR2 YYEEEE. V was pared by 4 bases and J by 0 bases, with 17 bases between. This CDR3 spans 16 amino acids. This sample also appeared in a second study, on yellow fever vaccine responses in identical twins.

Specimen: CD8+ T cells sorted from blood. J is TRBJ2-7 and V is TRBV5-6; a weak D match, TRBD1 (5 bases). The receptor was derived from a woman under 30 in good health. CDR3: CASSLGWGSVSYEQYF. DNA of the CDR3: TGTGCCAGCAGCCTTGGGTGGGGCTCAGTCTCCTACGAGCAGTACTTC.